Following are 17 T cell receptor beta chains from one sample sequenced in a study of memory B cells and T cells in multiple sclerosis. CFSE-dim autoproliferating and CFSE-high non-proliferating T cells from unstimulated culture were sequenced separately. Approximately 5x10^7 CFSE-labeled PBMCs were cultured about seven days unstimulated, then replicate wells were pooled. The antigens of these receptors remain unknown. Profiling relied on immunoSEQ multiplex PCR, and the TCRdb table lists in-frame clones only, not all of them. The table has under 50,000 clones, about 80% seen once. Input material: PBMCs from blood kept in culture. All receptors come from a human donor with multiple sclerosis.

The chain has TRBV6-5 and TRBJ2-3; 8 nucleotides align to TRBD2. V dropped 2 bases and J dropped 5; count of bases not matched to a gene: 3. There are 14 residues in the CDR3. Germline V lookup: CDR1 MNHEY, CDR2 SVGAGI. The CDR3 protein is CASSYGAGGDTQYF. CDR3 DNA: TGTGCCAGCAGTTACGGCGCGGGGGGAGATACGCAGTATTTT.

This clone was found a few times. The chain carries TRBV9 and TRBJ1-2; D gene ambiguous. This CDR3 is built from 12 residues. CDR1 SGDLS and CDR2 YYNGEE come from the germline V gene. V lost 0 bases and J lost 4, with 4 bases in between. CDR3 residues: CASSVGTYGYTF. Here the CDR3 DNA reads TGTGCCAGCAGCGTAGGGACCTATGGCTACACCTTC. Full variable domain (outside the CDR3, taken from reference TRBV9 and TRBJ1-2): DSGVTQTPKHLITATGQRVTLRCSPRSGDLSVYWYQQSLDQGLQFLIQYYNGEERAKGNILERFSAQQFPDLHSELNLSSLELGDSALYFCASSVGTYGYTFGSGTRLTVV.

The chain uses TRBV2 and TRBJ2-2, with TRBD2 identical over 8 bases. The V and J ends lost 6 bases and 4 bases, in that order; junction bases with no gene match: 10. The CDR3 runs 16 residues. CDR1 SNHLY and CDR2 FYNNEI come from the germline V gene. The chain's CDR3 is CASSDKAGELTGELFF. CDR3 nucleotides: TGTGCCAGCAGCGACAAAGCGGGGGAGCTCACCGGGGAGCTGTTTTTT.

The chain uses TRBV28 and TRBJ2-3; D call uncertain. Trimming removed 8 bases at V and 2 bases at J, with 17 bases between. Germline values: CDR1 MDHEN, CDR2 SYDVKM. The CDR3 has 15 residues. CDR3 in DNA: TGTGCCAGCCTAGGTAGGCTACAGTTCACAGATACGCAGTATTTT. Its translation: CASLGRLQFTDTQYF.

V gene TRBV28 combines with J gene TRBJ2-2, with TRBD2 matching over 11 bases. CDR3 size: 15 residues. CDR1 is MDHEN, CDR2 SYDVKM, per germline. V gave up 6 bases and J gave up 5 bases; unmatched junction bases: 5. As DNA, the CDR3 is TGTGCCAGCAGCTTCGGGACTAGCGGTACCGGGGAGCTGTTTTTT. Amino acid sequence: CASSFGTSGTGELFF.

The J gene is TRBJ1-1, the V gene TRBV18, with D unclear. This CDR3 has 16 amino acids. Germline-derived CDR1 and CDR2 are KGHSH and LQKENI. V shed 3 bases and J shed 10 bases, with 24 bases lying between them. The CDR3 loop reads CASSPAHRPSGPLAFF. In nucleotides, the CDR3 is TGTGCCAGCTCACCGGCCCACCGGCCCTCGGGTCCCCTAGCTTTCTTT.

The J gene is TRBJ2-2, the V gene TRBV4-3; D unclear. The CDR3 is 19 amino acids. The germline gives CDR1 LGHNA, CDR2 YSLEER. V dropped 0 bases and J dropped 4 bases, with 21 bases sitting between them. CDR3: CASSQDEGRWGLTTGELFF. DNA of the CDR3: TGCGCCAGCAGCCAAGATGAAGGCCGGTGGGGATTAACCACCGGGGAGCTGTTTTTT.

The V call is TRBV29-1, the J call TRBJ2-1; D possibly corresponds to TRBD1 (5 bases). The V and J ends lost 6 bases and 14 bases respectively, with 14 bases between them. This CDR3 is 10 amino acids long. The germline gives CDR1 SQVTM, CDR2 ANQGSEA. Here the CDR3 DNA reads TGCAGCGTCCTATGGGGCTCCGAGTTCTTC. This encodes CSVLWGSEFF.

The chain couples TRBV11-2 to TRBJ2-1, with D perhaps assigned TRBD1 or TRBD2 (6 bases each). Germline CDR1 reads SGHAT; CDR2 reads FQNNGV. The CDR3 contains 17 residues. The V and J ends lost 8 bases and 3 bases respectively, with 23 bases between them. Here the CDR3 DNA reads TGTGCCAGCGGACGGGGGCAGGGACGAAAGAGCTACAATGAGCAGTTCTTC. It codes for CASGRGQGRKSYNEQFF.

The chain recombines TRBV6-5 with TRBJ1-1; possibly TRBD1 for D (6 bases). The CDR3 covers 15 residues. Germline V gene lookup returns CDR1 MNHEY and CDR2 SVGAGI. Trimming took 5 bases from V and 4 from J, leaving 17 bases between them. CDR3 nucleotide sequence: TGTGCCAGCAGTCCGGCCCGGGGGGCGGGCACTGAAGCTTTCTTT. Protein product: CASSPARGAGTEAFF.

The V gene is TRBV27, the J gene TRBJ1-4, with 11 bases matching TRBD1. The CDR3 runs to 14 residues. The germline V gene has CDR1 MNHEY and CDR2 SMNVEV (reference sequence). Germline trimming cut 2 bases from V and 8 bases from J; bases unmatched to any gene: 1. CDR3 sequence: CASSLGTGGEKLFF. The CDR3 DNA reads TGTGCCAGCAGTTTAGGGACAGGGGGAGAAAAACTGTTTTTT.

V and J are TRBV5-5 and TRBJ1-6; D is uncertain. Per germline, CDR1 SGHKS and CDR2 YYEKEE (reference sequence). The CDR3 has 14 residues. Between the trimmed V and J ends, which lost 3 bases and 8 bases, there was a span of 12 bases. The CDR3 protein is CASSSRRHDSPLHF. Written as DNA, the CDR3 is TGTGCCAGCAGCTCCAGGAGGCATGATTCACCCCTCCACTTT.

This clone appeared a few times. V is TRBV5-1 and J is TRBJ2-1, with 12 bases that match TRBD2. Germline V gene sequence: CDR1 SGHRS, CDR2 YFSETQ. The CDR3 extends over 15 amino acids. V lost 6 bases, J lost 6 bases, and 7 bases stayed unmatched. DNA for the CDR3: TGCGCCAGCAAATTTCTAGCGGGGGGGTCCAATGAGCAGTTCTTC. Translating it yields CASKFLAGGSNEQFF.

The chain recombines TRBV9 with TRBJ1-1, with TRBD1 matching 7 bases. Per the germline V gene, CDR1 is SGDLS and CDR2 is YYNGEE. This CDR3 spans 17 amino acids. V was pared by 0 bases and J by 3 bases, with 11 bases of the junction left unmatched. The CDR3 DNA reads as TGTGCCAGCAGCGTAGCCCCAAACAGGGGTCTTTACACTGAAGCTTTCTTT. Translated, it gives CASSVAPNRGLYTEAFF. The full variable domain, in which reference TRBV9 and TRBJ1-1 provide the parts outside the CDR3, is DSGVTQTPKHLITATGQRVTLRCSPRSGDLSVYWYQQSLDQGLQFLIQYYNGEERAKGNILERFSAQQFPDLHSELNLSSLELGDSALYFCASSVAPNRGLYTEAFFGQGTRLTVV.

The genes are TRBV6-1 and TRBJ1-6; D possibly corresponds to TRBD1 (6 bases). This CDR3 has 15 residues. Germline loops: CDR1 MNHNS, CDR2 SASEGT. V lost 6 bases and J 7 bases, leaving 16 bases between the germline ends. The CDR3 sequence: CASSETGHLNSPLHF. The CDR3 nucleotides are TGTGCCAGCAGCGAAACGGGACACCTAAATTCACCCCTCCACTTT.

This clone was picked up one time. The rearrangement links TRBV4-3 to TRBJ2-1, with 7 positions matching TRBD2. The V and J ends lost 1 base and 8 bases, in that order; junction bases with no gene match: 11. Germline V gene lookup returns CDR1 LGHNA and CDR2 YSLEER. This CDR3 contains 16 residues. Here the CDR3 reads CASSQVATSPIYEQFF. DNA for the CDR3: TGCGCCAGCAGCCAAGTTGCGACTAGCCCTATCTATGAGCAGTTCTTC.

The chain carries TRBV2 and TRBJ1-5; D may be TRBD1 (5 bases). CDR3 size: 15 residues. CDR1 SNHLY and CDR2 FYNNEI come from the germline V gene. V lost 6 bases to trimming and J lost 0 bases, with 12 bases between them. CDR3 protein: CASRVDTGSNQPQHF. The CDR3 DNA sequence: TGTGCCAGCAGGGTGGACACCGGTAGCAATCAGCCCCAGCATTTT.